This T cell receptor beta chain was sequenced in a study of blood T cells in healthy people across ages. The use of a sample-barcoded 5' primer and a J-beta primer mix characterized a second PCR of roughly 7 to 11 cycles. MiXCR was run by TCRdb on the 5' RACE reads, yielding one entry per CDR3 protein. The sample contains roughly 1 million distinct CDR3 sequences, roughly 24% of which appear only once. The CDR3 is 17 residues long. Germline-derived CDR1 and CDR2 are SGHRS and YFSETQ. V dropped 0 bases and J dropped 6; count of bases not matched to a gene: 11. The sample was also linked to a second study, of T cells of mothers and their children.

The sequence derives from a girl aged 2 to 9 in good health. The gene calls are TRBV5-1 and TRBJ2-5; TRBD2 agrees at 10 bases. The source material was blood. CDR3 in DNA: TGCGCCAGCAGCTTGGCCCGGACTAGCGGTTCAGCCAAGACCCAGTACTTC. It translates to CASSLARTSGSAKTQYF.